A selection of T cell receptor beta chains follows, all from one sample in a study of cytomegalovirus exposure and HLA in healthy donors. Assay used: immunoSEQ multiplex PCR; TCRdb lists only in-frame clones, some missing. Among 50,000 to 65,000 clones listed, 90% to 97% were seen once. Sequencing was carried out using PBMCs. All receptors derive from a woman younger than 30 in good health and CMV-seronegative. CDR3s include the opening cysteine and the closing phenylalanine or tryptophan. Fields, in order: J gene, V gene, D gene, clone size, CDR3 protein, CDR3 DNA. A D gene is named only where the DNA matches it firmly. Some rows have no size entry. The others give once, few or many, or a class for an expanded clone.

TRBJ1-1 TRBV7-9 TRBD1 - CASSSRTGWDAFF TGTGCCAGCAGCTCAAGGACAGGGTGGGACGCTTTCTTT
TRBJ2-7 TRBV6-6 - - CASRTRRASYEQYF TGTGCCAGCCGAACTAGGAGGGCGTCCTACGAGCAGTACTTC
TRBJ2-5 TRBV2 TRBD2 - CASRRLAGQETQYF TGTGCCAGCAGAAGACTAGCGGGGCAAGAGACCCAGTACTTC
TRBJ1-4 TRBV5-1 TRBD1 - CASRWGQPTNEKLFF TGCGCCAGCAGATGGGGACAGCCAACTAATGAAAAACTGTTTTTT
TRBJ2-1 TRBV4-3 - - CASSQDWPPYNEQFF TGCGCCAGCAGCCAAGATTGGCCCCCCTACAATGAGCAGTTCTTC
TRBJ1-2 TRBV7-2 TRBD1 - CASSRTGNYGYTF TGTGCCAGCAGCAGGACAGGGAACTATGGCTACACCTTC
TRBJ1-1 TRBV4-2 - - CASSQPYSEAFF TGTGCCAGCAGCCAACCCTACAGTGAAGCTTTCTTT
TRBJ1-5 TRBV7-2 TRBD1 once CASSWTGGSNQPQHF TGTGCCAGCAGCTGGACAGGGGGCAGCAATCAGCCCCAGCATTTT
TRBJ1-3 TRBV10-2 - - CASSEAASGNTIYF TGCGCCAGCAGTGAGGCGGCCTCTGGAAACACCATATATTTT
TRBJ2-3 TRBV27 TRBD1 - CASSTRQGSPTDTQYF TGTGCCAGCAGTACCCGACAGGGGTCCCCCACAGATACGCAGTATTTT
TRBJ2-7 TRBV9 - - CASSVGSRGEQYF TGTGCCAGCAGCGTAGGTTCTAGAGGGGAGCAGTACTTC
TRBJ2-3 TRBV2 - - CASSREWRDTQYF TGTGCCAGCAGTCGGGAGTGGCGGGATACGCAGTATTTT
TRBJ2-5 TRBV29-1 - - CSVGAGGGETQYF TGCAGCGTTGGGGCAGGGGGAGGAGAGACCCAGTACTTC
TRBJ2-5 TRBV13 - - CASSPRGGRGSPGETQYF TGTGCCAGCAGCCCCCGAGGGGGGCGGGGGAGCCCGGGTGAGACCCAGTACTTC
TRBJ2-7 TRBV4-3 - - CASSQDRLSPEYF TGCGCCAGCAGCCAAGATCGCCTTAGCCCGGAGTACTTC
TRBJ1-5 TRBV28 - - CASSLRVGQPQHF TGTGCCAGCAGTTTACGGGTTGGTCAGCCCCAGCATTTT
TRBJ2-5 TRBV7-3 - - CASSLGPRETQYF TGTGCCAGCAGCTTAGGTCCCCGGGAGACCCAGTACTTC
TRBJ2-7 TRBV5-1 - - CASSVERSSYEQYF TGCGCCAGCAGCGTGGAGCGAAGCTCCTACGAGCAGTACTTC
TRBJ2-7 TRBV29-1 - - CSARGGVAYEQYF TGCAGCGCAAGGGGGGGGGTAGCCTACGAGCAGTACTTC
TRBJ1-2 TRBV4-3 - - CASSPTRQTNYGYTF TGCGCCAGCAGCCCCACCAGACAGACTAACTATGGCTACACCTTC
TRBJ2-7 TRBV5-1 - once CASSPPGGEGYEQYF TGCGCCAGCAGCCCGCCGGGGGGCGAGGGCTACGAGCAGTACTTC
TRBJ2-5 TRBV28 - - CASSTDRLVVETQYF TGTGCCAGCAGCACCGACAGGCTGGTTGTGGAGACCCAGTACTTC
TRBJ2-1 TRBV27 TRBD2 - CASSLASGGDYNEQFF TGTGCCAGCAGTTTGGCTAGCGGGGGGGACTACAATGAGCAGTTCTTC
TRBJ2-4 TRBV11-3 - once CASSRGLGGKNIQYF TGTGCCAGCAGCCGCGGCCTGGGGGGAAAAAACATTCAGTACTTC
TRBJ2-7 TRBV27 - - CASRQPGENYEQYF TGTGCCAGCCGCCAGCCGGGAGAGAACTACGAGCAGTACTTC
TRBJ1-4 TRBV19 TRBD1 - CATSFRDRAEKLFF TGTGCCACCTCATTCCGGGACAGGGCTGAAAAACTGTTTTTT
TRBJ2-2 TRBV5-1 TRBD2 - CASSLAGLAGLNTGELFF TGCGCCAGCAGCTTGGCAGGACTAGCGGGGTTGAACACCGGGGAGCTGTTTTTT
TRBJ1-5 TRBV28 TRBD1 - CASSFGGRGRDQPQHF TGTGCCAGCAGTTTTGGCGGCAGGGGGAGAGATCAGCCCCAGCATTTT
TRBJ2-7 TRBV18 TRBD2 - CASSRATGGEQYF TGTGCCAGCTCTAGGGCGACCGGGGGGGAGCAGTACTTC
TRBJ1-1 TRBV7-9 - - CASSLGSQRDTEAFF TGTGCCAGCAGCTTAGGGTCCCAGCGAGACACTGAAGCTTTCTTT
TRBJ2-2 TRBV27 TRBD1 - CASSPDRDPNTGELFF TGTGCCAGCAGTCCAGACAGGGACCCGAACACCGGGGAGCTGTTTTTT
TRBJ2-3 TRBV5-1 TRBD2 - CASSLGGLAGGSDTQYF TGCGCCAGCAGCTTGGGGGGACTAGCGGGAGGTTCAGATACGCAGTATTTT
TRBJ2-1 TRBV4-1 TRBD2 - CASSQRTSSTSYNEQFF TGCGCCAGCAGCCAACGGACTAGCTCCACCTCCTACAATGAGCAGTTCTTC
TRBJ2-7 TRBV30 TRBD2 - CAWSVGAGTSGHEQYF TGTGCCTGGAGTGTTGGGGCAGGGACTAGCGGCCACGAGCAGTACTTC
TRBJ1-1 TRBV4-3 - once CASSQDWRTEAFF TGCGCCAGCAGCCAAGATTGGCGGACTGAAGCTTTCTTT
TRBJ1-2 TRBV10-3 TRBD1 - CAISETDRAYGYTF TGTGCCATCAGTGAAACCGACAGGGCCTATGGCTACACCTTC
TRBJ2-7 TRBV6-5 TRBD1 - CASSYRGRVGHEQYF TGTGCCAGCAGTTACAGGGGGCGGGTTGGCCACGAGCAGTACTTC
TRBJ2-5 TRBV7-2 TRBD1 - CASSIGTAKETQYF TGTGCCAGCAGCATCGGGACAGCTAAAGAGACCCAGTACTTC
TRBJ1-3 TRBV7-2 - - CASSPGRGSGNTIYF TGTGCCAGCAGCCCCGGCAGGGGCTCTGGAAACACCATATATTTT
TRBJ2-7 TRBV5-1 - - CASSLYYPYEQYF TGCGCCAGCAGCTTGTACTACCCCTACGAGCAGTACTTC
TRBJ1-4 TRBV30 TRBD1 - CAWILRDRGLGPNEKLFF TGTGCCTGGATCCTCCGGGACAGGGGGCTTGGCCCCAATGAAAAACTGTTTTTT
TRBJ2-7 TRBV28 TRBD2 - CASSSAGAYEQYF TGTGCCAGCAGTTCCGCGGGGGCCTACGAGCAGTACTTC
TRBJ1-5 TRBV18 - - CASSPRGAQPQHF TGTGCCAGCTCACCGCGGGGGGCTCAGCCCCAGCATTTT
TRBJ1-2 TRBV7-2 - - CASSLDGSPRGYGYTF TGTGCCAGCAGCTTAGATGGCAGCCCCCGGGGGTATGGCTACACCTTC
TRBJ1-4 TRBV11-1 TRBD1 - CASSAGQGKSNEKLFF TGTGCCAGCAGCGCGGGACAGGGGAAATCTAATGAAAAACTGTTTTTT
TRBJ1-1 TRBV27 - - CASRKIGANTEAFF TGTGCCAGCCGAAAAATAGGGGCGAACACTGAAGCTTTCTTT
TRBJ1-2 TRBV7-8 TRBD1 - CASSPPDRGGYTF TGTGCCAGCAGCCCGCCCGACAGGGGCGGCTACACCTTC
TRBJ2-7 TRBV27 TRBD2 - CASSPGLAATEQYF TGTGCCAGCAGCCCGGGACTAGCGGCCACCGAGCAGTACTTC
TRBJ2-2 TRBV28 - - CASRLEGNTGELFF TGTGCCAGCAGGCTCGAGGGGAACACCGGGGAGCTGTTTTTT
TRBJ2-6 TRBV7-9 TRBD2 - CASTPGGSSGANVLTF TGTGCCAGCACCCCGGGGGGGAGCTCTGGGGCCAACGTCCTGACTTTC
TRBJ2-5 TRBV19 - - CASSIQGGETQYF TGTGCCAGTAGTATACAGGGGGGAGAGACCCAGTACTTC
TRBJ1-6 TRBV28 - - CASGPGGGRSPLHF TGTGCCAGCGGTCCGGGGGGGGGCCGATCACCCCTCCACTTT
TRBJ1-2 TRBV25-1 TRBD1 - CASSEWVGQNYGYTF TGTGCCAGCAGTGAATGGGTGGGACAGAACTATGGCTACACCTTC
TRBJ2-7 TRBV9 TRBD2 - CASSVATGGAEQYF TGTGCCAGCAGCGTAGCTACGGGGGGGGCCGAGCAGTACTTC
TRBJ1-5 TRBV18 - - CASSPPLGQPQHF TGTGCCAGCTCACCACCTCTCGGTCAGCCCCAGCATTTT
TRBJ2-1 TRBV11-1 TRBD1 - CASSLGPGQFYNEQFF TGTGCCAGCAGCTTGGGCCCGGGACAGTTCTACAATGAGCAGTTCTTC
TRBJ2-3 TRBV5-8 - - CASSLGQGSYF TGTGCCAGCAGCTTGGGGCAGGGGTCATATTTT
TRBJ2-4 TRBV4-3 - once CASSQGLGGIAKNIQYF TGCGCCAGCAGCCAAGGGCTGGGGGGTATAGCCAAAAACATTCAGTACTTC